A single sample gave rise to the 20 T cell receptor beta chains below, sequenced in a study of shared clonotypes between healthy human individuals. Data came from immunoSEQ multiplex PCR; TCRdb stores just in-frame clones and leaves some out. The top ten clones hold nearly 1.5% of a sample with about a million clones, about 74% of them seen once. Sequencing was performed on memory CD4+ T cells sorted from blood. As for subset: CD45RA-negative fraction. The receptors were sampled from a man aged 18 to 29 in good health.

The chain links TRBV4-3 to TRBJ2-5; 12 nucleotides align to TRBD2. Looked up from germline, CDR1 is LGHNA and CDR2 is YSLEER. V was clipped by 0 bases and J by 4 bases; unmatched bases: 6. This CDR3 has 17 amino acids. DNA of the CDR3: TGCGCCAGCAGCCAAGACCTGACTAGCGGGAGTGTAGAGACCCAGTACTTC. The encoded protein is CASSQDLTSGSVETQYF.

The gene calls are TRBV5-1 and TRBJ2-1; D gene uncertain. This CDR3 has 12 residues. Germline values: CDR1 SGHRS, CDR2 YFSETQ. The ends were cut back, 0 bases at V and 8 bases at J, with 6 bases in the middle. CDR3 protein: CASSLAGYEQFF. The CDR3 nucleotides are TGCGCCAGCAGCTTGGCTGGCTATGAGCAGTTCTTC.

This chain uses TRBV5-1 with TRBJ1-6; unclear D gene. This CDR3 has 14 residues. V gave up 0 bases and J gave up 7 bases, with 8 bases separating them. Germline V CDR1 and CDR2: SGHRS, YFSETQ. For the CDR3, the DNA is TGCGCCAGCAGCTTGGGAGGTACCAATTCACCCCTCCACTTT. Translated: CASSLGGTNSPLHF. The variable domain in full, completed from reference TRBV5-1 and TRBJ1-6, reads KAGVTQTPRYLIKTRGQQVTLSCSPISGHRSVSWYQQTPGQGLQFLFEYFSETQRNKGNFPGRFSGRQFSNSRSEMNVSTLELGDSALYLCASSLGGTNSPLHFGNGTRLTVT.

V usage is TRBV7-2 and J usage is TRBJ2-7; no clear D gene. Trimming took 5 bases from V and 3 from J, leaving 14 bases between them. The length of the CDR3 is 14 residues. Germline CDR1 SGHTA, CDR2 FQGNSA. Here the CDR3 reads CASSPYTHNYEQYF. The CDR3 DNA follows: TGTGCCAGCAGCCCCTATACCCACAACTACGAGCAGTACTTC.

The table lists this clone with a few counts. The V call is TRBV30, the J call TRBJ1-5, with D uncertain. Trimming took off 1 base at V and 0 bases at J, with 7 bases between the two ends. The CDR3 covers 14 residues. Germline CDR1 reads GTSNPN; CDR2 reads SVGIG (reference sequence). CDR3 DNA: TGTGCCTGGAGTGGACAATCTAGCAATCAGCCCCAGCATTTT. Its translation is CAWSGQSSNQPQHF.

This chain connects TRBV11-2 to TRBJ2-1; 9 bases match TRBD1. Germline CDR1 and CDR2: SGHAT and FQNNGV. Trimming at V came to 4 bases and at J to 6 bases, leaving 4 bases not matched to a gene. CDR3 length: 14 amino acids. Here the CDR3 reads CASSSGQGRNEQFF. The CDR3 nucleotides read TGTGCCAGCAGCTCGGGACAGGGTCGCAATGAGCAGTTCTTC.

The chain joins TRBV2 to TRBJ1-6, with D unclear. Trimming removed 2 bases from V and 10 bases from J, with 12 bases in between. CDR1 and CDR2 from the germline V gene are SNHLY and FYNNEI. The CDR3 covers 14 residues. CDR3 bases: TGTGCCAGCAGTGAAAGTAGGACGGGGTCACCCCTCCACTTT. Residues: CASSESRTGSPLHF. Filled out from reference TRBV2 and TRBJ1-6, the complete variable domain reads EPEVTQTPSHQVTQMGQEVILRCVPISNHLYFYWYRQILGQKVEFLVSFYNNEISEKSEIFDDQFSVERPDGSNFTLKIRSTKLEDSAMYFCASSESRTGSPLHFGNGTRLTVT.

The chain recombines TRBV5-8 with TRBJ2-3; the match to TRBD1 covers 9 bases. CDR3 length: 15 amino acids. Germline CDR1 reads SGHTS; CDR2 reads YDEGEE. V lost 4 bases, J lost 3 bases, and 6 bases stayed unmatched. The CDR3 here is CASSLPTGGTDTQYF. CDR3 nucleotides: TGTGCCAGCAGCCTACCGACAGGGGGGACAGATACGCAGTATTTT. Filled out from reference TRBV5-8 and TRBJ2-3, the complete variable domain reads EAGVTQSPTHLIKTRGQQATLRCSPISGHTSVYWYQQALGLGLQFLLWYDEGEERNRGNFPPRFSGRQFPNYSSELNVNALELEDSALYLCASSLPTGGTDTQYFGPGTRLTVL.

The chain links TRBV5-5 to TRBJ2-1; a weak D match, TRBD2 (5 bases). The CDR3 sequence is 14 residues long. Trimming took off 6 bases at V and 2 bases at J, with 12 bases between the two ends. The germline CDR1 and CDR2 sequences are SGHKS and YYEKEE (reference sequence). The CDR3 sequence: CASIPGIAYNEQFF. The CDR3 DNA sequence: TGTGCCAGCATCCCCGGGATAGCCTACAATGAGCAGTTCTTC.

The chain has TRBV14 and TRBJ2-7; 8 positions match TRBD1. The CDR3 sequence is 16 residues long. Germline values: CDR1 SGHDN, CDR2 FVKESK. V lost 1 base to trimming and J lost 4 bases; unmatched junction nucleotides: 9. The CDR3 sequence is CASSQVEGRGLYEQYF. For the CDR3, the DNA is TGTGCCAGCAGCCAAGTGGAGGGCAGGGGGCTTTACGAGCAGTACTTC.

The chain joins TRBV28 to TRBJ2-1, with 8 bases lining up with TRBD1. The germline CDR1 and CDR2 sequences are MDHEN and SYDVKM. This CDR3 comprises 15 residues. With V trimmed by 8 bases and J by 6 bases, 12 bases remained unmatched. CDR3: CASALLDRDSNEQFF. The DNA of the CDR3 is TGTGCCAGCGCCCTCCTGGACAGGGACAGCAATGAGCAGTTCTTC.

In its sample, this clone was seen once. V gene TRBV30 combines with J gene TRBJ2-3; 7 nucleotides line up with TRBD2. The CDR3 totals 15 residues. Trimming removed 3 bases from V and 3 bases from J; junction bases left unmatched: 9. Germline V gene sequence: CDR1 GTSNPN, CDR2 SVGIG (reference sequence). For the CDR3, the DNA is TGTGCCTGGAGAAAAAAGGCGGGAGATACAGATACGCAGTATTTT. Protein sequence: CAWRKKAGDTDTQYF.

The J gene is TRBJ1-5, the V gene TRBV19; D not resolved. Germline loops: CDR1 LNHDA, CDR2 SQIVND (reference sequence). This CDR3 is built from 18 residues. V lost 3 bases to trimming and J lost 6 bases, with 24 bases between them. The CDR3 region is CASSIGISGLFVIQPQHF. CDR3 DNA sequence: TGTGCCAGTAGTATCGGGATAAGCGGGTTATTCGTAATTCAGCCCCAGCATTTT.

V is TRBV10-1 and J is TRBJ1-1; D gene ambiguous. CDR1 and CDR2 (germline): WNHNN, SYGVQD (reference sequence). V was cut by 0 bases and J by 12 bases, with 14 bases left in between. This CDR3 comprises 13 residues. The CDR3 spells CASSESSGAISFF. DNA of the CDR3: TGCGCCAGCAGTGAGTCCTCAGGAGCAATTTCTTTCTTT.

The rearrangement joins TRBV19 to TRBJ1-2; 10 bases align to TRBD1. Germline lookup yields CDR1 LNHDA and CDR2 SQIVND (reference sequence). The ends lost 7 bases at V and 3 bases at J; junction bases unmatched: 2. CDR3 length: 13 amino acids. The CDR3 DNA is TGTGCCAGTAAGACAGGGGGCTACTATGGCTACACCTTC. It encodes CASKTGGYYGYTF.

CDR3 DNA sequence: TGTGCCAGCAGTGAACTTGGGGCAGGGAGAAGAAACACCATATATTTT. It is translated as CASSELGAGRRNTIYF. V and J are TRBV25-1 and TRBJ1-3, with D possibly being TRBD1 (5 bases). This CDR3 spans 16 amino acids. The V end lost 2 bases, the J end lost 5 bases, and 16 bases lay between the germline ends. Per the germline V gene, CDR1 is MGHDK and CDR2 is SYGVNS.

The rearrangement joins TRBV27 to TRBJ1-2, with D tentatively TRBD1 (5 bases). In germline, CDR1 is MNHEY, CDR2 SMNVEV (reference sequence). V lost 0 bases and J lost 6, with 14 bases in between. This CDR3 is built from 15 residues. CDR3 nucleotides: TGTGCCAGCAGTTTATCAGGGGCGCGAGGCAATGGCTACACCTTC. Translated: CASSLSGARGNGYTF.

V and J are TRBV2 and TRBJ1-5, with D possibly matching TRBD1 (6 bases). The CDR3 is made up of 15 amino acids. Trimming stripped 9 bases from V and 3 bases from J, with 18 bases between. From germline, CDR1 is SNHLY and CDR2 FYNNEI. CDR3 sequence reads: CASRDMTGINQPQHF. In DNA, the CDR3 is TGTGCCAGTAGGGACATGACAGGAATCAATCAGCCCCAGCATTTT.

This chain uses TRBV6-1 with TRBJ1-5, with 7 bases identical to TRBD1. Trimming cost V 5 bases and J 1 base; bases outside gene matches: 2. Germline V lookup: CDR1 MNHNS, CDR2 SASEGT. This CDR3 is 14 amino acids long. The CDR3 here is CASSRQGSNQPQHF. DNA for the CDR3: TGTGCCAGCAGTCGACAGGGCAGCAATCAGCCCCAGCATTTT.

This clone was counted a few times. The V call is TRBV11-2, the J call TRBJ1-1; D is ambiguous. Trimming took off 4 bases at V and 0 bases at J, with 9 bases between the two ends. The CDR3 consists of 14 residues. Germline CDR1 SGHAT, CDR2 FQNNGV. The CDR3 nucleotides read TGTGCCAGCAGCTCGACAAGTATGAACACTGAAGCTTTCTTT. Residues: CASSSTSMNTEAFF.